This T cell receptor beta chain was retrieved from a study of T cell repertoires in cytomegalovirus infection. Study-level information: Both CMV infection and a matching HLA type were indicated by public TCR beta signatures.

Regarding the study as a whole: Dominant in the ex vivo response were TCR beta clonotypes restricted by HLA-C and specific for CMV. Frequencies of public TCR beta families were cumulated, and this identified carriers of CMV plus the relevant HLA.

Using its own MiXCR run on the reads, TCRdb lists one record per CDR3 protein. The sample has around 100,000 distinct CDR3 sequences, more than 15% seen once; the top ten hold around 8.5%. Remarks on this clonotype: What it binds is not known.

The clonotype was recovered from a human donor in good health (CMV status not recorded). Some clones in this sample may be carry-over from other donors' samples. Specimen: PBMCs.

CDR3 residues: CATSKGRGDTEAFF. The CDR3 nucleotides are TGTGCCACCAGCAAGGGCCGCGGGGACACTGAAGCTTTCTTT. V and J are TRBV15 and TRBJ1-1; D unclear. Germline V CDR1 and CDR2: LNHNV, YYDKDF (reference sequence). V was trimmed by 4 bases and J by 3 bases, leaving 12 bases between them. This CDR3 contains 14 residues.